Below, 25 T cell receptor beta chains from the same sample are listed, as sequenced in a study of cytomegalovirus exposure and HLA in healthy donors. The primer mix had 60 Vbeta and 13 Jbeta primers. Produced via immunoSEQ multiplex PCR; TCRdb's table is partial and in-frame only. The sample gives around 78,000 clones, around 70% of which show up once; approximately 12% is in the top ten. The sample was PBMCs. The receptors were sampled from a woman aged 40-49 years in good health and CMV-seropositive.

This chain connects TRBV28 to TRBJ1-2; perhaps TRBD1 as D (5 bases). V was cut by 2 bases and J by 3 bases, with 13 bases left in between. The CDR3 contains 15 residues. Per the germline V gene, CDR1 is MDHEN and CDR2 is SYDVKM. CDR3 loop: CASSLSDRMDYGYTF. The CDR3 nucleotides are TGTGCCAGCAGTTTAAGTGACAGAATGGACTATGGCTACACCTTC.

This chain joins TRBV27 and TRBJ2-7; D remains ambiguous. Trimming took off 0 bases at V and 3 bases at J, with 15 bases between the two ends. The CDR3 consists of 16 residues. CDR1 is MNHEY and CDR2 is SMNVEV in the germline V gene (reference sequence). The CDR3 region is CASSLSPTPNYYEQYF. The DNA of the CDR3 is TGTGCCAGCAGTTTATCCCCCACCCCTAATTACTACGAGCAGTACTTC.

The chain couples TRBV2 to TRBJ2-5; 9 bases line up with TRBD2. Germline loops: CDR1 SNHLY, CDR2 FYNNEI. This CDR3 contains 16 residues. V dropped 0 bases and J dropped 5; count of bases not matched to a gene: 7. CDR3 residues: CASSEALRGGGETQYF. In nucleotides, the CDR3 is TGTGCCAGCAGTGAAGCGCTTCGCGGGGGGGGTGAGACCCAGTACTTC.

DNA of the CDR3: TGTGCCAGCAGCCCTGTACGTTCCAAGGGGAACACCATATATTTT. This translates into CASSPVRSKGNTIYF. The V and J genes are TRBV28 and TRBJ1-3; maybe TRBD1 (5 bases). Germline V gene sequence: CDR1 MDHEN, CDR2 SYDVKM. V was pared by 6 bases and J by 7 bases, with 19 bases between. The CDR3 loop spans 15 amino acids.

The V gene is TRBV4-2, the J gene TRBJ1-5; D not resolved. The CDR3 extends over 14 amino acids. Germline assignment: CDR1 LGHNA and CDR2 YNFKEQ. V was trimmed by 0 bases and J by 4 bases, leaving 7 bases between them. The CDR3 region has the DNA TGTGCCAGCAGCCAAGACGGTAAGAATCAGCCCCAGCATTTT. Encoded protein: CASSQDGKNQPQHF.

This clone was found a few times. The chain recombines TRBV5-8 with TRBJ2-7, with 9 bases identical to TRBD1. Germline loops: CDR1 SGHTS, CDR2 YDEGEE. J lost 2 bases, V lost 4 bases, and 10 bases had no gene match. The length of the CDR3 is 16 residues. CDR3 residues: CASSPGTGIGTYEQYF. The DNA of the CDR3 is TGTGCCAGCAGCCCCGGGACAGGGATCGGGACCTACGAGCAGTACTTC.

The chain is built from TRBV5-8 and TRBJ1-5; a possible D gene is TRBD1 (5 bases). Germline values: CDR1 SGHTS, CDR2 YDEGEE. The CDR3 spans 14 residues. Trimming left V 3 bases short and J 5 bases short, with 12 bases between. The CDR3 sequence: CASSWGDLDQPQHF. In DNA form, the CDR3 reads TGTGCCAGCAGCTGGGGGGATCTAGATCAGCCCCAGCATTTT.

This clone was recorded a few times. The CDR3: CASSVRSNTEAFF. In DNA form, the CDR3 reads TGTGCCAGCAGCGTTCGGTCGAACACTGAAGCTTTCTTT. The genes are TRBV6-5 and TRBJ1-1; no reliable D call. The germline CDR1 and CDR2 sequences are MNHEY and SVGAGI. The CDR3 extends over 13 amino acids. Trimming stripped 6 bases from V and 1 base from J, with 9 bases between.

The chain employs TRBV6-1 and TRBJ1-4; no clear D. The CDR3 totals 14 residues. Trimming left V 1 base short and J 7 bases short, with 10 bases between. In germline, CDR1 is MNHNS, CDR2 SASEGT. The CDR3 here is CASSEDPGGEKLFF. The CDR3 region has the DNA TGTGCCAGCAGTGAAGATCCGGGAGGTGAAAAACTGTTTTTT.

As concerns this clone: One junction end does not reproduce the germline sequence, and a read error may be involved. CDR3: CASSARTEFYGYPF. The CDR3 DNA reads as TGTGCCAGCAGCGCTAGGACAGAGTTCTATGGCTACCCCTTC. The chain is built from TRBV6-1 and TRBJ1-2, with TRBD1 as a possible D gene (6 bases). CDR1 is MNHNS and CDR2 is SASEGT in the germline V gene. The CDR3 is 14 amino acids.

This chain connects TRBV5-1 to TRBJ2-1; possibly TRBD1 for D (5 bases). This CDR3 comprises 13 residues. The germline CDR1 and CDR2 sequences are SGHRS and YFSETQ. Trimming pared 0 bases from V and 10 bases from J, leaving 11 bases between. CDR3 in DNA: TGCGCCAGCAGCTTGGAGGGGTTGGACGAGCAGTTCTTC. It specifies CASSLEGLDEQFF.

This sequence joins TRBV7-9 and TRBJ1-3, with D tentatively TRBD1 (5 bases). Germline CDR1 SEHNR, CDR2 FQNEAQ (reference sequence). The CDR3 consists of 16 residues. Between the trimmed V and J ends, which lost 5 bases and 0 bases, there was a span of 14 bases. This chain's CDR3 is CASSVVGGFSGNTIYF. In nucleotides, the CDR3 is TGTGCCAGCAGCGTAGTCGGGGGTTTCTCTGGAAACACCATATATTTT.

The chain couples TRBV4-2 to TRBJ1-1; D gene ambiguous. The CDR3 length is 15 residues. Germline V lookup: CDR1 LGHNA, CDR2 YNFKEQ. The V gene lost 4 bases and the J gene lost 3 bases, with 15 bases spanning the gap. CDR3 nucleotides: TGTGCCAGCAGCCTGAGGGTAGGAGAATACACTGAAGCTTTCTTT. Translating it yields CASSLRVGEYTEAFF.

This clone showed up just once. V gene TRBV11-2 combines with J gene TRBJ2-3; a possible D gene is TRBD2 (6 bases). Between the trimmed V and J ends, which lost 4 bases and 8 bases, there was a span of 19 bases. This CDR3 contains 15 residues. Germline V gene data show CDR1 as SGHAT and CDR2 as FQNNGV. CDR3 nucleotides: TGTGCCAGCAGCTCAGTAGGCGGGATGGGAGGTACGCAGTATTTT. Protein sequence: CASSSVGGMGGTQYF. Using reference TRBV11-2 and TRBJ2-3 for the parts outside the CDR3, the full variable domain is EAGVAQSPRYKIIEKRQSVAFWCNPISGHATLYWYQQILGQGPKLLIQFQNNGVVDDSQLPKDRFSAERLKGVDSTLKIQPAKLEDSAVYLCASSSVGGMGGTQYFGPGTRLTVL.

The V call is TRBV5-6, the J call TRBJ1-3; D might be TRBD1 (5 bases). The V gene's germline CDR1 is SGHDT and CDR2 YYEEEE. The CDR3 is 14 residues long. V lost 6 bases and J lost 0, with 10 bases in between. The CDR3 DNA follows: TGTGCCAGCACCAGACAGAACTCTGGAAACACCATATATTTT. Its translation is CASTRQNSGNTIYF.

The V call is TRBV5-4, the J call TRBJ2-3, with 8 bases that match TRBD1. Germline CDR1 and CDR2: SGHNT and YYREEE (reference sequence). The CDR3 length is 17 residues. The junction had 10 bases not matched to a gene; V was cut back by 1 base and J by 3 bases. CDR3 in amino acids: CASSLFPGQGLTDTQYF. The CDR3 DNA sequence: TGTGCCAGCAGCTTGTTTCCCGGACAGGGATTAACAGATACGCAGTATTTT. Combining the CDR3 with reference TRBV5-4 and TRBJ2-3 gives the whole variable domain ETGVTQSPTHLIKTRGQQVTLRCSSQSGHNTVSWYQQALGQGPQFIFQYYREEENGRGNFPPRFSGLQFPNYSSELNVNALELDDSALYLCASSLFPGQGLTDTQYFGPGTRLTVL.

Only one count was recorded for this clone. V usage is TRBV27 and J usage is TRBJ1-1, with no clear D. Looked up from germline, CDR1 is MNHEY and CDR2 is SMNVEV (reference sequence). The CDR3 sequence is 16 residues long. V was trimmed by 2 bases and J by 1 base, leaving 14 bases between them. The CDR3 bases are TGTGCCAGCAGTTTACTAAGTCCGGGAGGGAACACTGAAGCTTTCTTT. This translates into CASSLLSPGGNTEAFF.

V and J are TRBV6-5 and TRBJ1-6, with no clear D. CDR3 size: 16 residues. The V and J ends lost 2 bases and 6 bases respectively, with 14 bases between them. Germline V gives CDR1 MNHEY, CDR2 SVGAGI. The CDR3 loop reads CASSYAQDEGNSPLHF. The CDR3 bases are TGTGCCAGCAGTTACGCGCAGGACGAGGGTAATTCACCCCTCCACTTT.

J is TRBJ1-1 and V is TRBV4-3; D is unresolved. Trimming removed 0 bases from V and 6 bases from J, with 14 bases in between. CDR3 length: 15 amino acids. Germline CDR1 reads LGHNA; CDR2 reads YSLEER. CDR3 DNA: TGCGCCAGCAGCCAAGAAGGACTTTTACGATCTGAAGCTTTCTTT. Translated: CASSQEGLLRSEAFF.

The chain is built from TRBV6-5 and TRBJ2-1; the D gene is possibly TRBD2 (6 bases). The V gene's germline CDR1 is MNHEY and CDR2 SVGAGI. V was shortened by 6 bases and J by 6 bases, with 18 bases between the two germline ends. The CDR3 totals 15 residues. CDR3 bases: TGTGCCAGCAGCGGAGGGACTCCTATCTTCAATGAGCAGTTCTTC. This gives the protein CASSGGTPIFNEQFF.

The rearrangement uses TRBV4-3 and TRBJ2-7; 8 bases are a match to TRBD2. The germline V gene encodes CDR1 LGHNA and CDR2 YSLEER. V shed 0 bases, J shed 4 bases, and the junction held 11 bases outside the gene matches. This CDR3 region has 17 residues. The CDR3 reads CASSQDSAGANGYEQYF. CDR3 in DNA: TGCGCCAGCAGCCAAGATTCAGCGGGAGCTAACGGGTACGAGCAGTACTTC.

The V gene is TRBV5-1, the J gene TRBJ2-3; no reliable D call. Germline V gives CDR1 SGHRS, CDR2 YFSETQ. The CDR3 loop spans 13 amino acids. V dropped 7 bases and J dropped 0 bases, with 9 bases sitting between them. The CDR3 loop is CASHSASTDTQYF. CDR3 DNA: TGCGCCAGCCACAGTGCTAGCACAGATACGCAGTATTTT.

The chain recombines TRBV2 with TRBJ2-5, with TRBD2 as a possible D gene (6 bases). V lost 6 bases, J lost 5 bases, and 16 bases lay in between. The CDR3 totals 14 residues. Germline V gene data show CDR1 as SNHLY and CDR2 as FYNNEI. CDR3 bases: TGTGCCAGCAGGGCAACGATTGGGGGGGAGACCCAGTACTTC. Amino acids: CASRATIGGETQYF.

The chain joins TRBV9 to TRBJ2-1; the match to TRBD1 covers 7 bases. V shed 2 bases and J 5 bases; nucleotides not matched to a gene: 7. Germline CDR1 SGDLS, CDR2 YYNGEE. The CDR3 extends over 15 amino acids. CDR3 loop: CASSVIGTADNEQFF. CDR3 coding DNA: TGTGCCAGCAGCGTGATCGGGACAGCTGACAATGAGCAGTTCTTC.

CDR3 sequence reads: CASSWPGQETQYF. The CDR3 DNA follows: TGTGCCAGCAGTTGGCCGGGGCAAGAGACCCAGTACTTC. The chain combines TRBV6-5 with TRBJ2-5; a weak D match, TRBD2 (5 bases). The CDR3 runs 13 residues. V lost 4 bases, J lost 2 bases, and 8 bases lay in between. Germline CDR1 and CDR2: MNHEY and SVGAGI.